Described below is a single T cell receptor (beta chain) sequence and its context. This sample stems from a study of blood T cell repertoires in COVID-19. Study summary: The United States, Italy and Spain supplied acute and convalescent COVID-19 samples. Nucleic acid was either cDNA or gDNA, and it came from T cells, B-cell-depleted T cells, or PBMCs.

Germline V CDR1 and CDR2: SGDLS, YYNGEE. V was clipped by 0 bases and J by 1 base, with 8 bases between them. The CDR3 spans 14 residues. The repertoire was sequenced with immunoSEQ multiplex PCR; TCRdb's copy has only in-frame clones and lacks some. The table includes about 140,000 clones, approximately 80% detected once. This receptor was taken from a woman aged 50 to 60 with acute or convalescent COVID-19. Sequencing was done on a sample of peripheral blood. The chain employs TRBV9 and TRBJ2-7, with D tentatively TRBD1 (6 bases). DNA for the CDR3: TGTGCCAGCAGCGTAGAAGGACAGTCCTACGAGCAGTACTTC. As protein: CASSVEGQSYEQYF.